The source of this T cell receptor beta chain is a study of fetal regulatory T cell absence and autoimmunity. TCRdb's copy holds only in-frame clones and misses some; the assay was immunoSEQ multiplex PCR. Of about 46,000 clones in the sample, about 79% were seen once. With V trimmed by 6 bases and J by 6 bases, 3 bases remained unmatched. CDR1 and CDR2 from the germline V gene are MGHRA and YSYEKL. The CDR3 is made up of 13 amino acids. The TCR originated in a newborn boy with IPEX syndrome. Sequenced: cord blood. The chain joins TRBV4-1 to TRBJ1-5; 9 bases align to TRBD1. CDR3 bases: TGCGCCAGCAGTCGACAGGGGGTTCAGCCCCAGCATTTT. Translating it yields CASSRQGVQPQHF.